This T cell receptor (beta chain) was found in a study of OX40 agonist ivuxolimab in advanced cancers. Looking at the study overall: Eligibility admitted prior anti-PD-1, anti-PD-L1 or anti-CTLA-4 therapy; 40% to 50% had some. Study findings and constraints: Normalized T-cell clonal expansion was also low in a subset of nonresponders. Low clonal expansion, among the lowest seen, marked partial responders at 0.1-3.0 mg/kg.

The protocol was immunoSEQ multiplex PCR, while the TCRdb copy is restricted to in-frame clones and leaves out a portion. The table lists 15,000 or so clones, roughly 86% of them singletons. On this clone: Its antigen is as yet unknown.

This CDR3 spans 16 amino acids. Trimming took off 3 bases at V and 0 bases at J, with 15 bases between the two ends. From germline, CDR1 is LGHNT and CDR2 FRNRAP. Excluded were patients having autoimmune disease history or systemic immunosuppression. Specimen: CD4+ or CD8+ T cells sorted from blood, collected in a trial of the OX40 agonist ivuxolimab. This receptor was obtained from an adult with an advanced solid tumor such as melanoma, head and neck, liver or kidney cancer. The chain joins TRBV12-5 to TRBJ2-7, with TRBD2 as a possible D gene (5 bases). The CDR3 here is CASGFSSGGHSYEQYF. The CDR3 DNA reads as TGTGCTAGTGGTTTTAGTTCCGGCGGGCACTCCTACGAGCAGTACTTC.